The clone carrying this T cell receptor beta chain is a singleton in its sample. Its specificity is unknown. This sample is part of a study of post-analysis software for immune sequencing data. From germline, CDR1 is SNHLY and CDR2 FYNNEI. V lost 6 bases, J lost 0 bases, and 9 bases lay in between. This CDR3 is built from 14 residues. Tagging with unique molecular identifiers was a feature of the TCR beta cDNA libraries. A single record per CDR3 protein comes from TCRdb applying MiXCR to the PCR reads. This sample yields roughly 540,000 distinct CDR3 sequences, of which less than 40% are seen a single time; 4.5% to 7.5% belongs to the top ten. Study-level findings and limits: Controls showed lower frequencies than patients for five TRBV segments, and TRBV5-6, TRBV5-1 and TRBV20-1 were among these.

The clonotype originates from a girl younger than 18 with multiple sclerosis. Sequencing used blood. This chain links TRBV2 with TRBJ2-1; a possible D gene is TRBD1 (6 bases). The DNA for the CDR3 is TGTGCCAGCAGGCGGACAGTCTCCTACAATGAGCAGTTCTTC. Translation gives CASRRTVSYNEQFF.